This is a list of T cell receptor beta chains from one sample in a study of T-cell memory formation after mild COVID-19. TCRdb passed the 5' RACE reads through MiXCR, listing each CDR3 protein once. The top ten clones hold around 23% of a sample with about 310,000 distinct CDR3 sequences, 15% to 20% of them seen once. The sequencing input was PBMCs or a T cell subset sorted from them (not recorded which). These receptors all stem from a man aged 18 to 30 who had mild COVID-19 (a few samples of this study predate the infection). Cell type and time point are not known. Each CDR3 is given with its conserved first and last residue. A D gene is named only where the DNA matches it firmly. Clone size appears in some rows only: once, few, many, or a class for an expanded clone.

TRBJ2-2 | TRBV10-3 | TRBD1 | - | CAIRGQGTNTGELFF | TGTGCCATCAGGGGACAGGGGACGAACACCGGGGAGCTGTTTTTT
TRBJ2-7 | TRBV7-2 | - | few | CASSRIAELRDEQYF | TGTGCCAGCAGCAGAATTGCGGAACTCAGAGACGAGCAGTACTTC
TRBJ2-1 | TRBV5-1 | - | few | CASSLREAMDEQFF | TGCGCCAGCAGCTTGAGGGAGGCTATGGATGAGCAGTTCTTC
TRBJ1-5 | TRBV7-8 | TRBD1 | - | CASSSTRGQGASNQPQHF | TGTGCCAGCAGCTCCACTAGGGGACAGGGGGCAAGCAATCAGCCCCAGCATTTT
TRBJ1-6 | TRBV6-5 | TRBD1 | - | CASGRQGFNSPLHF | TGTGCCAGCGGGAGACAGGGTTTCAATTCACCCCTCCACTTT
TRBJ2-5 | TRBV6-1 | TRBD1 | many | CASSTRQGRETQYF | TGTGCCAGCAGTACTCGACAGGGGCGAGAGACCCAGTACTTC
TRBJ1-5 | TRBV7-2 | - | few | CASTPSGPGNQPQHF | TGTGCCAGCACCCCCTCGGGGCCCGGGAATCAGCCCCAGCATTTT
TRBJ2-7 | TRBV27 | TRBD1 | once | CASSTPTGTAHSYEQYF | TGTGCCAGCAGTACCCCCACCGGGACAGCTCACTCCTACGAGCAGTACTTC
TRBJ1-6 | TRBV6-6 | TRBD1 | - | CATFRGGNNSPLHF | TGTGCCACCTTCAGGGGGGGTAATAATTCACCCCTCCACTTT
TRBJ2-2 | TRBV7-8 | - | - | CASSLASGNTGELFF | TGTGCCAGCAGCTTAGCTAGCGGGAACACCGGGGAGCTGTTTTTT
TRBJ2-3 | TRBV5-1 | - | few | CASSTGTRPDTDTQYF | TGCGCCAGCAGCACTGGGACTCGCCCTGACACAGATACGCAGTATTTT
TRBJ2-7 | TRBV10-3 | TRBD1 | - | CAISDDGQGYYEQYF | TGTGCCATCAGTGACGATGGACAGGGATACTACGAGCAGTACTTC
TRBJ2-1 | TRBV7-2 | - | - | CASSFLGGGNEQFF | TGTGCCAGCAGCTTCCTGGGAGGGGGCAATGAGCAGTTCTTC
TRBJ2-3 | TRBV7-3 | TRBD2 | - | CASSPSGAPTDTQYF | TGTGCCAGCAGCCCTAGCGGGGCCCCCACAGATACGCAGTATTTT
TRBJ2-5 | TRBV6-1 | TRBD2 | few | CASSEALAGGRETQYF | TGTGCCAGCAGTGAAGCGCTCGCGGGGGGTCGCGAGACCCAGTACTTC
TRBJ1-6 | TRBV6-5 | - | few | CASSSGVRNSPLHF | TGTGCCAGCAGTTCCGGGGTACGGAATTCACCCCTCCACTTT
TRBJ2-1 | TRBV14 | - | few | CASSQGRGGLTSGEQFF | TGTGCCAGCAGCCAAGGGCGTGGGGGACTTACGTCGGGTGAGCAGTTCTTC
TRBJ2-5 | TRBV2 | TRBD2 | - | CARRGDEETQYF | TGTGCCAGGCGGGGGGACGAAGAGACCCAGTACTTC
TRBJ1-5 | TRBV24-1 | - | - | CATSDEWQNQPQHF | TGTGCCACCAGTGATGAGTGGCAGAATCAGCCCCAGCATTTT
TRBJ2-6 | TRBV5-1 | - | - | CAGRDAPWGANVLTF | TGCGCTGGACGGGACGCTCCGTGGGGGGCCAACGTCCTGACTTTC
TRBJ1-1 | TRBV9 | - | - | CASSVVPRTEAFF | TGTGCCAGCAGCGTAGTACCCCGGACTGAAGCTTTCTTT
TRBJ1-2 | TRBV4-1 | - | few | CASSQESTALYGYTF | TGCGCCAGCAGCCAAGAGTCGACAGCTCTCTATGGCTACACCTTC
TRBJ1-2 | TRBV10-3 | - | few | CAISESAGSSNGYTF | TGTGCCATCAGTGAGTCAGCAGGGAGTTCGAATGGCTACACCTTC
TRBJ1-1 | TRBV27 | - | few | CASSLVGSKAFF | TGTGCCAGCAGTTTAGTTGGGTCGAAAGCTTTCTTT
TRBJ1-5 | TRBV24-1 | - | few | CATSETGDQPQHF | TGTGCCACCAGTGAGACGGGGGATCAGCCCCAGCATTTT
TRBJ1-1 | TRBV5-4 | TRBD1 | - | CASSSGQGYAEAFF | TGTGCCAGCAGTTCGGGACAGGGTTATGCTGAAGCTTTCTTT
TRBJ1-2 | TRBV12-2 | - | - | CASRPSGCGYTF | TGTGCAAGTCGCCCCAGTGGGTGCGGCTACACCTTC
TRBJ2-3 | TRBV7-9 | - | - | CASSYGTNTQYF | TGTGCCAGCAGCTACGGGACAAATACGCAGTATTTT
TRBJ2-1 | TRBV3-2 | - | - | CASSPPPGEQFF | TGTGCCAGCAGCCCCCCGCCGGGAGAGCAGTTCTTC
TRBJ2-2 | TRBV4-2 | TRBD2 | few | CASSQGTSGGVGELFF | TGTGCCAGCAGCCAGGGGACTAGCGGGGGCGTCGGGGAGCTGTTTTTT
TRBJ2-2 | TRBV10-3 | - | - | CAISPMTGTGELFF | TGTGCCATCAGCCCTATGACTGGCACCGGGGAGCTGTTTTTT
TRBJ2-5 | TRBV7-2 | - | many | CASSLSQTQETQYF | TGTGCCAGCAGCTTGTCACAGACGCAAGAGACCCAGTACTTC
TRBJ2-3 | TRBV12-3/TRBV12-4 | TRBD2 | few | CASSLGLAGVVDTQYF | TGTGCCAGCAGTTTGGGACTAGCGGGGGTTGTAGATACGCAGTATTTT
TRBJ2-2 | TRBV7-9 | TRBD1 | few | CATRDRAPNTGELFF | TGTGCCACCAGGGACAGGGCCCCGAACACCGGGGAGCTGTTTTTT
TRBJ2-5 | TRBV20-1 | TRBD1 | few | CSARGGQGIGETQYF | TGCAGTGCTAGGGGAGGACAGGGTATCGGGGAGACCCAGTACTTC
TRBJ1-1 | TRBV20-1 | - | - | CSARDGRGLNTEAFF | TGCAGTGCTAGAGATGGCAGGGGATTAAACACTGAAGCTTTCTTT
TRBJ2-4 | TRBV6-1 | TRBD1 | few | CASSELGRADQQGGNIQYF | TGTGCCAGCAGTGAATTGGGACGGGCGGACCAACAGGGGGGAAACATTCAGTACTTC
TRBJ2-6 | TRBV7-3 | - | - | CASSLMSSGANVLTF | TGTGCCAGCAGCTTAATGTCTTCTGGGGCCAACGTCCTGACTTTC
TRBJ1-2 | TRBV6-5 | - | once | CASRGLHRQGTYGYTF | TGTGCCAGCAGGGGACTACATAGGCAGGGTACCTATGGCTACACCTTC
TRBJ1-3 | TRBV6-5 | TRBD1 | few | CATFSGGAGNTIYF | TGTGCCACCTTTTCAGGGGGCGCAGGAAACACCATATATTTT
TRBJ2-5 | TRBV7-9 | - | few | CASSLGLVKGRGPETQYF | TGTGCCAGCAGCTTAGGTTTGGTTAAGGGGAGAGGCCCAGAGACCCAGTACTTC
TRBJ2-3 | TRBV28 | - | few | CASSTWGGGRTDTQYF | TGTGCCAGCAGCACCTGGGGGGGGGGCCGCACAGATACGCAGTATTTT
TRBJ1-1 | TRBV6-6 | - | - | CASRIRGPEAFF | TGTGCCAGCAGGATACGGGGTCCTGAAGCTTTCTTT
TRBJ1-5 | TRBV4-2 | TRBD1 | - | CASSQGQGEGNQPQHF | TGTGCCAGCAGCCAAGGACAGGGTGAGGGCAATCAGCCCCAGCATTTT
TRBJ2-1 | TRBV7-9 | TRBD1 | few | CASRHRGGNEQFF | TGTGCCAGCAGACACAGGGGCGGCAATGAGCAGTTCTTC